The 2 T cell receptor beta chains below were found in one sample sequenced in a study of T cells expressing NK-cell markers. TCRdb re-called the 5' RACE reads and catalogs CDR3 proteins one per entry, DNA excluded. The specimen's table records 550,000 to 600,000 distinct CDR3 sequences. The sample consisted of blood T cells: a sorted CD56 or NKG2C T cell subset, CD4+ or CD8+ T cells, or bulk PBMC T cells (not recorded which). Every receptor here comes from a man aged 18 to 29 in good health.

The chain combines TRBV7-2 with TRBJ2-7; TCRdb calls TRBD2, which cannot be checked without DNA. Germline CDR1 reads SGHTA; CDR2 reads FQGNSA. The CDR3 covers 15 residues. This CDR3 reads CASSPTGGLAREQYF.

V and J are TRBV12-3 or TRBV12-4 and TRBJ2-7; TCRdb calls TRBD1, which cannot be checked without DNA. There are 15 residues in the CDR3. The CDR3 sequence: CASSPNRGFSYEQYF.